The next 27 T cell receptor beta chains were all read from a single sample in a study of T cell changes during pregnancy in multiple sclerosis. Only in-frame clones appear in the TCRdb table, and some are missing; sequencing was by immunoSEQ multiplex PCR. The sample lists tens of thousands of clones, 92% seen once, with about 0.6% in the top ten. The sequences come from CD4+ T cells from peripheral blood mononuclear cells, collected after pregnancy. The receptors were sampled from a female donor with multiple sclerosis, enrolled in a pregnancy study.

The chain joins TRBV18 to TRBJ2-1; D is unclear. V lost 3 bases and J 8 bases, leaving 11 bases between the germline ends. This CDR3 region has 13 residues. CDR1 KGHSH and CDR2 LQKENI come from the germline V gene. For the CDR3, the DNA is TGTGCCAGCTCACCCGCTAGAAGCGATGAGCAGTTCTTC. Translation: CASSPARSDEQFF.

J is TRBJ2-7 and V is TRBV30; 7 bases line up with TRBD1. This CDR3 has 12 residues. The germline gives CDR1 GTSNPN, CDR2 SVGIG (reference sequence). Unmatched junction bases numbered 2, after V lost 5 bases and J lost 1 base. CDR3 amino acids: CAWEQGSYEQYF. In nucleotides, the CDR3 is TGTGCCTGGGAACAGGGGTCCTACGAGCAGTACTTC.

J is TRBJ1-2 and V is TRBV4-3; 8 bases align to TRBD1. Per germline, CDR1 LGHNA and CDR2 YSLEER. Trimming cost V 0 bases and J 10 bases; bases outside gene matches: 10. The CDR3 runs 15 residues. The CDR3 loop reads CASSQEPRGQGDYTF. The CDR3 bases are TGCGCCAGCAGCCAAGAACCCAGGGGGCAGGGGGACTACACCTTC.

The gene calls are TRBV7-9 and TRBJ2-5; 7 bases align to TRBD1. Unmatched junction bases numbered 4, after V lost 5 bases and J lost 4 bases. From germline, CDR1 is SEHNR and CDR2 FQNEAQ (reference sequence). This CDR3 has 13 amino acids. CDR3 in amino acids: CASSPGQRETQYF. CDR3 DNA sequence: TGTGCCAGCAGCCCGGGACAGCGAGAGACCCAGTACTTC.

The chain's CDR3 is CASSLGRQFNQPQHF. The CDR3 DNA is TGTGCCAGCAGCTTGGGCAGACAATTCAATCAGCCCCAGCATTTT. The V and J genes are TRBV5-8 and TRBJ1-5; D is undetermined. Trimming stripped 0 bases from V and 3 bases from J, with 10 bases between. CDR1 is SGHTS, CDR2 YDEGEE, per germline. This CDR3 is 15 amino acids long.

This chain uses TRBV4-3 with TRBJ1-1, with no clear D. CDR3 size: 16 residues. Germline CDR1 reads LGHNA; CDR2 reads YSLEER. Trimming stripped 1 base from V and 0 bases from J, with 12 bases between. The CDR3 DNA reads as TGCGCCAGCAGCCAAGGGAGGGTGGGGATGAACACTGAAGCTTTCTTT. Its protein product is CASSQGRVGMNTEAFF.

V gene TRBV19 combines with J gene TRBJ1-4, with 9 bases lining up with TRBD1. J was trimmed by 8 bases and V by 6 bases; bases with no gene match: 7. The germline CDR1 and CDR2 sequences are LNHDA and SQIVND (reference sequence). The CDR3 is 14 residues long. This CDR3 reads CASSLQGALEKLFF. CDR3 DNA: TGTGCCAGTAGCCTACAGGGGGCATTAGAAAAACTGTTTTTT.

The rearrangement links TRBV19 to TRBJ1-5; TRBD1 might be the D (5 bases). Germline CDR1 reads LNHDA; CDR2 reads SQIVND (reference sequence). The CDR3 has 17 amino acids. V was cut by 0 bases and J by 4 bases, with 16 bases left in between. CDR3 sequence: CASSIEPAGIRNQPQHF. For the CDR3, the DNA is TGTGCCAGTAGTATAGAACCGGCAGGGATAAGGAATCAGCCCCAGCATTTT.

The J gene is TRBJ1-4, the V gene TRBV5-5; D may be TRBD1 (6 bases). CDR3 length: 14 amino acids. Germline-derived CDR1 and CDR2 are SGHKS and YYEKEE (reference sequence). Trimming cost V 6 bases and J 6 bases, with 15 bases left between them. The CDR3 loop reads CASTRGGLDEKLFF. In DNA form, the CDR3 reads TGTGCCAGCACCCGGGGGGGGCTGGATGAAAAACTGTTTTTT. Full variable domain (missing parts from reference TRBV5-5 and TRBJ1-4): DAGVTQSPTHLIKTRGQQVTLRCSPISGHKSVSWYQQVLGQGPQFIFQYYEKEERGRGNFPDRFSARQFPNYSSELNVNALLLGDSALYLCASTRGGLDEKLFFGSGTQLSVL.

The gene calls are TRBV7-2 and TRBJ2-3; D gene uncertain. This CDR3 comprises 13 residues. Germline V lookup: CDR1 SGHTA, CDR2 FQGNSA. V lost 1 base and J lost 6, with 8 bases in between. In DNA, the CDR3 is TGTGCCAGCAGCTTAGGGCACTACGATACGCAGTATTTT. This codes for CASSLGHYDTQYF. Looking up the rest from reference TRBV7-2 and TRBJ2-3 gives the full variable domain: GAGVSQSPSNKVTEKGKDVELRCDPISGHTALYWYRQSLGQGLEFLIYFQGNSAPDKSGLPSDRFSAERTGGSVSTLTIQRTQQEDSAVYLCASSLGHYDTQYFGPGTRLTVL.

The chain uses TRBV14 and TRBJ2-3; D might be TRBD2 (5 bases). The CDR3 consists of 13 residues. The V and J ends lost 1 base and 4 bases respectively, with 6 bases between them. The germline V gene encodes CDR1 SGHDN and CDR2 FVKESK. The CDR3 DNA is TGTGCCAGCAGCCAAGTCGGGGCAGATACGCAGTATTTT. Residues: CASSQVGADTQYF.

This CDR3 reads CASSDGDRELPQHF. Written as DNA, the CDR3 is TGTGCCAGCAGTGATGGAGACAGGGAGCTGCCCCAGCATTTT. V usage is TRBV2 and J usage is TRBJ1-5; 7 nucleotides align to TRBD1. The CDR3 totals 14 residues. Germline CDR1 and CDR2: SNHLY and FYNNEI. V trimming: 3 bases; J trimming: 9 bases; junction bases outside the gene matches: 8.

The chain has TRBV5-1 and TRBJ2-3, with 15 nucleotides matching TRBD2. The J segment lost 0 bases and the V segment lost 4 bases, leaving 6 bases of the junction unmatched. Germline CDR1 reads SGHRS; CDR2 reads YFSETQ. This CDR3 is built from 18 residues. DNA for the CDR3: TGCGCCAGCAGCCCGGGACTAGCGGGGGGATTTAGCACAGATACGCAGTATTTT. Its protein product is CASSPGLAGGFSTDTQYF.

The gene calls are TRBV6-5 and TRBJ1-1, with 10 bases matching TRBD1. With 6 bases clipped from V and 4 bases from J, the junction kept 5 bases outside the gene matches. Per germline, CDR1 MNHEY and CDR2 SVGAGI. The CDR3 spans 14 residues. CDR3: CASRRGQGSTEAFF. The CDR3 DNA is TGTGCCAGCAGGAGGGGACAGGGGTCCACTGAAGCTTTCTTT.

This clone was recorded only once. The chain joins TRBV7-2 to TRBJ2-4; weak D call: TRBD2 (5 bases). Germline CDR1 reads SGHTA; CDR2 reads FQGNSA. Between the trimmed V and J ends, which lost 5 bases and 0 bases, there was a span of 14 bases. The CDR3 contains 16 residues. The CDR3 coding sequence is TGTGCCAGCAGCCCCGGGGTAGCGTTAGCCAAAAACATTCAGTACTTC. Encoded protein: CASSPGVALAKNIQYF.

The chain couples TRBV4-2 to TRBJ1-2; no reliable D call. Per germline, CDR1 LGHNA and CDR2 YNFKEQ. The ends were cut back, 1 base at V and 0 bases at J, with 9 bases in the middle. This CDR3 has 15 residues. CDR3 loop: CASSQVSGSNYGYTF. The CDR3 nucleotides read TGTGCCAGCAGCCAAGTCTCCGGGTCTAACTATGGCTACACCTTC.

This rearrangement joins TRBV6-1 to TRBJ1-5; 7 nucleotides agree with TRBD1. Germline loops: CDR1 MNHNS, CDR2 SASEGT. J lost 1 base, V lost 4 bases, and 13 bases had no gene match. This CDR3 comprises 18 residues. The CDR3 reads CASSGRIRGLMSNQPQHF. As DNA, the CDR3 is TGTGCCAGCAGTGGCAGGATTAGGGGGCTGATGAGCAATCAGCCCCAGCATTTT.

The chain combines TRBV27 with TRBJ1-2, with D unclear. There are 16 residues in the CDR3. Trimming cost V 0 bases and J 2 bases, with 13 bases left between them. The V gene's germline CDR1 is MNHEY and CDR2 SMNVEV (reference sequence). CDR3 region: CASSLSGGRGNYGYTF. In DNA, the CDR3 is TGTGCCAGCAGTTTATCGGGAGGGCGTGGGAACTATGGCTACACCTTC.

The V call is TRBV19, the J call TRBJ2-7; 7 bases are shared with TRBD1. The germline V gene has CDR1 LNHDA and CDR2 SQIVND (reference sequence). The CDR3 loop spans 12 amino acids. Germline trimming cut 8 bases from V and 3 bases from J; bases unmatched to any gene: 4. The CDR3 DNA follows: TGTGCCAGTGGGGGACAGAGCTACGAGCAGTACTTC. Its translation: CASGGQSYEQYF.

This chain uses TRBV18 with TRBJ1-1; tentatively, D is TRBD1 (5 bases). Germline V CDR1 and CDR2: KGHSH, LQKENI. This CDR3 is built from 13 residues. Trimming shortened V by 3 bases and J by 3 bases, and 8 bases separated the two germline ends. The CDR3 loop reads CASSPLRDTEAFF. Written as DNA, the CDR3 is TGTGCCAGCTCACCCCTCAGGGACACTGAAGCTTTCTTT.

The chain uses TRBV10-3 and TRBJ1-1; a possible D gene is TRBD1 (6 bases). Trimming stripped 3 bases from V and 10 bases from J, with 9 bases between. Germline CDR1 is ENHRY and CDR2 is SYGVKD. This CDR3 spans 11 amino acids. This CDR3 reads CAISEGGTAFF. CDR3 in DNA: TGTGCCATCAGTGAAGGGGGTACAGCTTTCTTT.

The chain combines TRBV21-1 with TRBJ1-1. TRBV21-1 is reported as a pseudogene. CDR3 length: 16 residues. In DNA, the CDR3 is TGTGCCAGCAGCAAACCTCGTTGGAGAGGAGCCACTGAAGCTTTCTTT. This encodes CASSKPRWRGATEAFF.

J is TRBJ2-7 and V is TRBV7-6, with D hard to call. The germline V gene encodes CDR1 SGHVS and CDR2 FNYEAQ. The CDR3 extends over 15 amino acids. V was trimmed by 4 bases and J by 0 bases, leaving 13 bases between them. CDR3 residues: CASSSYRGTSYEQYF. CDR3 nucleotides: TGTGCCAGCAGCTCGTATCGTGGCACCTCCTACGAGCAGTACTTC.

This clone has a single count. The chain links TRBV15 to TRBJ2-1; 7 bases align to TRBD2. The CDR3 runs to 17 residues. V shed 0 bases and J 9 bases; nucleotides not matched to a gene: 14. CDR1 and CDR2 (germline): LNHNV, YYDKDF (reference sequence). The CDR3 is CATSRDEGPRLAGEQFF. The CDR3 region has the DNA TGTGCCACCAGCAGAGATGAAGGACCCAGACTAGCCGGTGAGCAGTTCTTC.

V and J are TRBV4-2 and TRBJ2-3; 8 nucleotides line up with TRBD2. CDR1 and CDR2 (germline): LGHNA, YNFKEQ. Losses at the gene ends were 0 bases for V and 8 bases for J; bases not matched to a gene: 10. The CDR3 runs 16 residues. CDR3 protein: CASSQDRRGGQGTQYF. The CDR3 DNA sequence: TGTGCCAGCAGCCAAGATCGTCGCGGGGGGCAAGGTACGCAGTATTTT.

The chain couples TRBV19 to TRBJ1-2; D remains unclear. The germline CDR1 and CDR2 sequences are LNHDA and SQIVND (reference sequence). The CDR3 loop spans 12 amino acids. The ends were cut back, 5 bases at V and 2 bases at J, with 6 bases in the middle. Written as DNA, the CDR3 is TGTGCCAGTAGTGTCCAAAACTATGGCTACACCTTC. It yields the protein CASSVQNYGYTF.

This chain connects TRBV29-1 to TRBJ1-5; D ambiguous. The ends were cut back, 1 base at V and 3 bases at J, with 4 bases in the middle. CDR1 and CDR2 (germline): SQVTM, ANQGSEA. There are 12 residues in the CDR3. CDR3 in DNA: TGCAGCGTTGAAGGACACAATCAGCCCCAGCATTTT. This encodes CSVEGHNQPQHF. The whole variable domain, remainder taken from reference TRBV29-1 and TRBJ1-5, is SAVISQKPSRDICQRGTSLTIQCQVDSQVTMMFWYRQQPGQSLTLIATANQGSEATYESGFVIDKFPISRPNLTFSTLTVSNMSPEDSSIYLCSVEGHNQPQHFGDGTRLSIL.